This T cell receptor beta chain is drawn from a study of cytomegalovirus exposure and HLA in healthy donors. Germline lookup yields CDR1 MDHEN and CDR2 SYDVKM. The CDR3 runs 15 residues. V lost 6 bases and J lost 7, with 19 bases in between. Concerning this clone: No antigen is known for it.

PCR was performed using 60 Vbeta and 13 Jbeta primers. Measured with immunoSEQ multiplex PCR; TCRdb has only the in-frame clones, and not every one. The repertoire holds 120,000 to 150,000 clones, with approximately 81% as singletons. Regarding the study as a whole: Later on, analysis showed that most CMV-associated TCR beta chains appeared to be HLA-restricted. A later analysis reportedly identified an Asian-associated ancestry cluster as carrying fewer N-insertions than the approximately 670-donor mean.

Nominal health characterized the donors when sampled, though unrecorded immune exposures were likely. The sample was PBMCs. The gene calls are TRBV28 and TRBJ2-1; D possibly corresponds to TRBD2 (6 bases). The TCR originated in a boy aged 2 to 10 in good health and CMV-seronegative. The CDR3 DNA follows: TGTGCCAGCAGACCTACTAGCCCTAACAATAATGAGCAGTTCTTC. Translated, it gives CASRPTSPNNNEQFF.